This T cell receptor beta chain appears in the sequencing data of a study of CD8 T cells in Susac syndrome. Stable or active relapsing-remitting multiple sclerosis, untreated and meeting revised McDonald criteria, defined the controls. Purification of the CD8+ and CD4+ T cells relied on negative isolation, and TEMRA cells underwent FACS enrichment. Germline loops: CDR1 SNHLY, CDR2 FYNNEI. The trim removed 6 bases at V and 10 bases at J, leaving 15 bases unmatched. The CDR3 extends over 16 amino acids. The RNA, 0.5 to 1 ug, was put through reverse transcription using random hexamers. With immunoSEQ multiplex PCR, TCR beta CDR3 was amplified across 54 Vbeta and 13 Jbeta. TCRdb used MiXCR to reprocess the immunoSEQ multiplex PCR reads, holding one entry per CDR3 protein. The sample carries 200,000 to 250,000 distinct CDR3 sequences, around 93% recorded once.

The material sequenced was CD4+ T cells from PBMCs. V is TRBV2 and J is TRBJ1-1, with 12 bases aligning to TRBD1. The source of this sequence is a human donor with multiple sclerosis. This CDR3 is CASSTLGIGTGGIAFF. As DNA, the CDR3 is TGTGCCAGCAGCACATTGGGGATCGGGACAGGGGGCATAGCTTTCTTT.